The 27 T cell receptor beta chains below were found in one sample sequenced in a study of cytomegalovirus exposure and HLA in healthy donors. Profiling relied on immunoSEQ multiplex PCR, and the TCRdb table lists in-frame clones only, not all of them. The data contain around 58,000 clones, around 89% of them singletons. Material: PBMCs. The source is a woman aged 18-30 years in good health and CMV-seronegative.

The V gene is TRBV11-2, the J gene TRBJ2-7; perhaps TRBD2 as D (5 bases). Deletions cut 0 bases from V and 0 bases from J, with 9 bases between. Germline values: CDR1 SGHAT, CDR2 FQNNGV. This CDR3 comprises 15 residues. CDR3 DNA sequence: TGTGCCAGCAGCTTAGAGGTGGGGAGCTCCTACGAGCAGTACTTC. It translates to CASSLEVGSSYEQYF.

The CDR3 sequence is CASGSGRSDREQETQYF. DNA for the CDR3: TGTGCTAGTGGTTCGGGCCGGAGCGACAGGGAGCAAGAGACCCAGTACTTC. V gene TRBV12-5 combines with J gene TRBJ2-5; 7 bases are a match to TRBD1. The CDR3 contains 17 residues. V lost 4 bases to trimming and J lost 2 bases; unmatched junction nucleotides: 13. Germline V lookup: CDR1 LGHNT, CDR2 FRNRAP.

CDR3 in amino acids: CASSRGRREAKNIQYF. CDR3 sequence (DNA): TGTGCCAGCAGCCGGGGAAGGCGGGAGGCCAAAAACATTCAGTACTTC. The rearrangement joins TRBV13 to TRBJ2-4; 7 bases line up with TRBD2. This CDR3 region has 16 residues. The V segment lost 5 bases and the J segment 1 base; nucleotides outside the gene matches: 8. Per germline, CDR1 PRHDT and CDR2 FYEKMQ (reference sequence). Full variable domain (missing parts from reference TRBV13 and TRBJ2-4): AAGVIQSPRHLIKEKRETATLKCYPIPRHDTVYWYQQGPGQDPQFLISFYEKMQSDKGSIPDRFSAQQFSDYHSELNMSSLELGDSALYFCASSRGRREAKNIQYFGAGTRLSVL.

V is TRBV4-3 and J is TRBJ2-5; TRBD1 matches at 10 bases. The CDR3 runs 16 residues. Germline assignment: CDR1 LGHNA and CDR2 YSLEER. V was clipped by 3 bases and J by 4 bases; unmatched bases: 8. The CDR3 reads CASSHGTGEGGETQYF. The CDR3 nucleotides read TGCGCCAGCAGCCACGGGACAGGGGAGGGGGGAGAGACCCAGTACTTC.

The rearrangement links TRBV7-2 to TRBJ2-1; 8 nucleotides agree with TRBD2. Losses at the gene ends were 5 bases for V and 6 bases for J; bases not matched to a gene: 6. This CDR3 has 14 amino acids. Germline V gene lookup returns CDR1 SGHTA and CDR2 FQGNSA. CDR3 amino acids: CASSGLAGSNEQFF. The CDR3 nucleotides read TGTGCCAGCAGCGGACTAGCTGGCTCCAATGAGCAGTTCTTC.

The chain recombines TRBV5-1 with TRBJ2-7; D ambiguous. Germline V lookup: CDR1 SGHRS, CDR2 YFSETQ. The CDR3 length is 14 residues. With 1 base removed from V and 1 base from J, the gap between germline ends came to 9 bases. The CDR3 loop reads CASSLFGDSYEQYF. The CDR3 nucleotides read TGCGCCAGCAGCTTGTTCGGAGATTCCTACGAGCAGTACTTC. The whole variable domain, remainder taken from reference TRBV5-1 and TRBJ2-7, is KAGVTQTPRYLIKTRGQQVTLSCSPISGHRSVSWYQQTPGQGLQFLFEYFSETQRNKGNFPGRFSGRQFSNSRSEMNVSTLELGDSALYLCASSLFGDSYEQYFGPGTRLTVT.

The V call is TRBV7-9, the J call TRBJ1-2; 8 bases are a match to TRBD1. In germline, CDR1 is SEHNR, CDR2 FQNEAQ (reference sequence). The CDR3 is made up of 16 amino acids. Trimming removed 5 bases from V and 4 bases from J; junction bases left unmatched: 12. The CDR3 region is CASSVGQGQFAYGYTF. CDR3 nucleotide sequence: TGTGCCAGCAGCGTCGGACAGGGACAGTTTGCCTATGGCTACACCTTC.

V gene TRBV5-1 combines with J gene TRBJ2-7; 9 bases fit TRBD1. This CDR3 comprises 15 residues. The germline CDR1 and CDR2 sequences are SGHRS and YFSETQ. Trimming at V came to 4 bases and at J to 2 bases, leaving 7 bases not matched to a gene. CDR3 amino acids: CASSDEDRGTYEQYF. Written as DNA, the CDR3 is TGCGCCAGCAGCGACGAGGACAGGGGCACCTACGAGCAGTACTTC.

J is TRBJ2-6 and V is TRBV2; D is unresolved. Germline V gene sequence: CDR1 SNHLY, CDR2 FYNNEI. Trimming shortened V by 4 bases and J by 0 bases, and 4 bases separated the two germline ends. The CDR3 spans 14 residues. This CDR3 is CASSVSSGANVLTF. DNA for the CDR3: TGTGCCAGCAGTGTTAGCTCTGGGGCCAACGTCCTGACTTTC.

The V gene is TRBV6-4, the J gene TRBJ2-1; 8 bases fit TRBD1. V trimming: 3 bases; J trimming: 7 bases; junction bases outside the gene matches: 2. This CDR3 is built from 13 residues. Per the germline V gene, CDR1 is MRHNA and CDR2 is SNTAGT. The CDR3 coding sequence is TGTGCCAGCAGTGAACGGACAGGGAATGAGCAGTTCTTC. Encoded protein: CASSERTGNEQFF.

This rearrangement joins TRBV10-2 to TRBJ2-4; D might be TRBD2 (6 bases). Trimming removed 3 bases at V and 0 bases at J, with 15 bases between. Germline V gene lookup returns CDR1 WSHSY and CDR2 SAAADI. CDR3 length: 17 amino acids. The CDR3 DNA reads as TGCGCCAGCAGTGACCCCCGACTAGACCTAGCCAAAAACATTCAGTACTTC. Its translation is CASSDPRLDLAKNIQYF.

This sequence joins TRBV7-9 and TRBJ1-1, with unresolved D. This CDR3 contains 15 residues. Trimming removed 0 bases at V and 4 bases at J, with 12 bases between. CDR1 and CDR2 (germline): SEHNR, FQNEAQ (reference sequence). The CDR3 loop reads CASSLAEGWSTEAFF. The DNA for the CDR3 is TGTGCCAGCAGCTTAGCGGAGGGCTGGTCCACTGAAGCTTTCTTT.

This clone was recorded only once. The V gene is TRBV7-9, the J gene TRBJ2-3; TRBD2 aligns across 9 bases. J lost 5 bases, V lost 1 base, and 7 bases had no gene match. CDR1 is SEHNR, CDR2 FQNEAQ, per germline (reference sequence). CDR3 length equals 16 residues. The CDR3 here is CASSLVAGGPGDTQYF. CDR3 nucleotides: TGTGCCAGCAGCTTAGTGGCGGGAGGGCCCGGAGATACGCAGTATTTT.

This chain uses TRBV5-6 with TRBJ2-7; 10 positions agree with TRBD2. Trimming removed 6 bases from V and 7 bases from J; junction bases left unmatched: 13. This CDR3 has 15 residues. Germline lookup yields CDR1 SGHDT and CDR2 YYEEEE. CDR3 sequence (DNA): TGTGCCAGCACTCAGAACCAGCGGGGGGGGAAAGAGCAGTACTTC. Residues: CASTQNQRGGKEQYF.

This clone was observed a single time. V is TRBV11-2 and J is TRBJ2-5; 8 nucleotides align to TRBD2. J gave up 4 bases and V 5 bases, and 15 bases lay outside the gene matches. The germline gives CDR1 SGHAT, CDR2 FQNNGV. CDR3 size: 17 residues. The CDR3 coding sequence is TGTGCCAGCAGCCCTAGCCGGGGCGGGGGGCTGGCAGAGACCCAGTACTTC. As protein: CASSPSRGGGLAETQYF.

The rearrangement joins TRBV2 to TRBJ1-5; D is possibly TRBD1 (6 bases). CDR1 and CDR2 (germline): SNHLY, FYNNEI. This CDR3 comprises 13 residues. V shed 6 bases and J shed 2 bases, with 8 bases lying between them. DNA for the CDR3: TGTGCCAGCAGGGACAGACGCAATCAGCCCCAGCATTTT. Residues: CASRDRRNQPQHF.

V gene TRBV21-1 combines with J gene TRBJ1-5. TRBV21-1 is recorded as a pseudogene. The CDR3 is 15 amino acids. CDR3 sequence reads: CASSSLAHRRRPQHF. The CDR3 coding sequence is TGTGCCAGCAGCAGCTTGGCCCACCGGCGGAGGCCCCAGCATTTT.

The rearrangement uses TRBV7-3 and TRBJ2-7; maybe TRBD1 (5 bases). Germline-derived CDR1 and CDR2 are SGHTA and FQGTGA. This CDR3 spans 12 amino acids. V was trimmed by 5 bases and J by 7 bases, leaving 12 bases between them. CDR3 DNA: TGTGCCAGCAGCCCTACAGGCCGTGAGCAGTACTTC. Translation gives CASSPTGREQYF.

This clone was counted once. V and J are TRBV7-9 and TRBJ2-7, with a tentative D call TRBD1 (7 bases). The V end lost 5 bases, the J end lost 0 bases, and 14 bases lay between the germline ends. Germline V gene data show CDR1 as SEHNR and CDR2 as FQNEAQ (reference sequence). The CDR3 runs to 15 residues. DNA of the CDR3: TGTGCCAGCAGCCTCTTGGAGGGGGCCTCCTACGAGCAGTACTTC. Protein product: CASSLLEGASYEQYF.

CDR3 sequence reads: CASKKGGSGANVLTF. For the CDR3, the DNA is TGTGCCAGCAAAAAAGGGGGCTCTGGGGCCAACGTCCTGACTTTC. The V gene is TRBV2, the J gene TRBJ2-6, with D tentatively TRBD1 (6 bases). V was cut by 7 bases and J by 0 bases, with 10 bases left in between. Germline CDR1 reads SNHLY; CDR2 reads FYNNEI. This CDR3 comprises 15 residues.

This rearrangement joins TRBV27 to TRBJ2-1, with 8 nucleotides matching TRBD2. CDR1 is MNHEY and CDR2 is SMNVEV in the germline V gene (reference sequence). The CDR3 has 13 amino acids. Germline trimming cut 8 bases from V and 4 bases from J; bases unmatched to any gene: 4. CDR3 DNA sequence: TGTGCCAGCGGCGGGGGGTATTACAATGAGCAGTTCTTC. This gives the protein CASGGGYYNEQFF.

The genes are TRBV7-2 and TRBJ2-3, with 11 bases that match TRBD2. The CDR3 is 17 amino acids. Germline V lookup: CDR1 SGHTA, CDR2 FQGNSA. J was trimmed by 2 bases and V by 5 bases; bases with no gene match: 9. The DNA for the CDR3 is TGTGCCAGCAGCCGACCTAGCGGGGGGACCTTCACAGATACGCAGTATTTT. Residues: CASSRPSGGTFTDTQYF.

The chain couples TRBV5-4 to TRBJ2-7, with TRBD1 matching 11 bases. J gave up 3 bases and V 2 bases, and 4 bases lay outside the gene matches. The V gene's germline CDR1 is SGHNT and CDR2 YYREEE (reference sequence). There are 15 residues in the CDR3. CDR3 DNA: TGTGCCAGCAGCTTTTACGGGACAGGGGGCTACGAGCAGTACTTC. It encodes CASSFYGTGGYEQYF.

The rearrangement uses TRBV5-1 and TRBJ2-5; D gene ambiguous. The CDR3 spans 15 residues. Trimming took 0 bases from V and 2 from J, leaving 11 bases between them. Germline assignment: CDR1 SGHRS and CDR2 YFSETQ. CDR3 sequence: CASSLGSSHQETQYF. CDR3 in DNA: TGCGCCAGCAGCTTGGGTAGTAGCCATCAAGAGACCCAGTACTTC.

This clone was observed once. The J gene is TRBJ1-1, the V gene TRBV5-1; D not resolved. CDR3 length: 14 residues. V was shortened by 1 base and J by 1 base, with 8 bases between the two germline ends. In germline, CDR1 is SGHRS, CDR2 YFSETQ. CDR3 loop: CASSLLAGNTEAFF. CDR3 in DNA: TGCGCCAGCAGCTTGCTTGCGGGGAACACTGAAGCTTTCTTT. Full variable domain (outside the CDR3, taken from reference TRBV5-1 and TRBJ1-1): KAGVTQTPRYLIKTRGQQVTLSCSPISGHRSVSWYQQTPGQGLQFLFEYFSETQRNKGNFPGRFSGRQFSNSRSEMNVSTLELGDSALYLCASSLLAGNTEAFFGQGTRLTVV.

The chain has TRBV15 and TRBJ1-5, with D unclear. Trimming pared 0 bases from V and 4 bases from J, leaving 13 bases between. The germline V gene encodes CDR1 LNHNV and CDR2 YYDKDF (reference sequence). The CDR3 covers 16 residues. The CDR3 reads CATSREAVPLNQPQHF. In nucleotides, the CDR3 is TGTGCCACCAGCAGAGAGGCAGTCCCTTTGAATCAGCCCCAGCATTTT.

The chain carries TRBV27 and TRBJ2-5; 7 bases are shared with TRBD1. The J call could be wrong; TRBJ2-7 is a better fit for the DNA end. The length of the CDR3 is 16 residues. In germline, CDR1 is MNHEY, CDR2 SMNVEV (reference sequence). The CDR3 sequence is CASRRDRAQISYEQYF. Here the CDR3 DNA reads TGTGCCAGCAGACGCGACAGGGCTCAGATTTCCTACGAGCAGTACTTC.